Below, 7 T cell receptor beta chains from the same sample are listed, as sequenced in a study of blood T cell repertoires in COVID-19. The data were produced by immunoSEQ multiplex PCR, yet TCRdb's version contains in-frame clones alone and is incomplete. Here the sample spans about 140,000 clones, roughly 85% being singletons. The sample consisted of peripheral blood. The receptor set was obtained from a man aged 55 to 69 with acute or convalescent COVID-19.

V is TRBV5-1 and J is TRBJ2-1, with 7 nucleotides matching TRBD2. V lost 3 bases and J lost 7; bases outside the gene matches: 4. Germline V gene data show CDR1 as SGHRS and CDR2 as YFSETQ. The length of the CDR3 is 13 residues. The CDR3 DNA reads TGCGCCAGCAGCTCACTTAGCGGGAATGAGCAGTTCTTC. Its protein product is CASSSLSGNEQFF.

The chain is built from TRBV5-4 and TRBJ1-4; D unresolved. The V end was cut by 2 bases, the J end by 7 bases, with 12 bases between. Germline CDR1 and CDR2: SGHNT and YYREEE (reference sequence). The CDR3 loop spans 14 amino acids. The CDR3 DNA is TGTGCCAGCAGCTTTCGGGGTGTTGGTGAAAAACTGTTTTTT. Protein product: CASSFRGVGEKLFF.

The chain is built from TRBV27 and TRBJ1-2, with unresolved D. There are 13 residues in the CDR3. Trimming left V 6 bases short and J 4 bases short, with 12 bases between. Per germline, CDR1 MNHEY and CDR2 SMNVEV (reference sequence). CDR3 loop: CASRRGPGYGYTF. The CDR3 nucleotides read TGTGCCAGCAGACGAGGGCCTGGCTATGGCTACACCTTC.

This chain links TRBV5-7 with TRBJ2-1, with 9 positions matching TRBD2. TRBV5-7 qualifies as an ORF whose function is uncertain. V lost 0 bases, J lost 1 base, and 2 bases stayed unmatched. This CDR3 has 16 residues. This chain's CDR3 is CASSLDLAGSYNEQFF. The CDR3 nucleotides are TGTGCCAGCAGCTTGGATCTAGCGGGATCCTACAATGAGCAGTTCTTC.

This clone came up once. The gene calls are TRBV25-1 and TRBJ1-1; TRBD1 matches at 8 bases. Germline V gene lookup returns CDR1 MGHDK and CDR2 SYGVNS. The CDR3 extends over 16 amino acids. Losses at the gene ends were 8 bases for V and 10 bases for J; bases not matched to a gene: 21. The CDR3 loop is CASRPPGTGLLVAAFF. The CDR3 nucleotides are TGTGCCAGCCGACCACCGGGGACAGGCCTACTCGTAGCAGCTTTCTTT.

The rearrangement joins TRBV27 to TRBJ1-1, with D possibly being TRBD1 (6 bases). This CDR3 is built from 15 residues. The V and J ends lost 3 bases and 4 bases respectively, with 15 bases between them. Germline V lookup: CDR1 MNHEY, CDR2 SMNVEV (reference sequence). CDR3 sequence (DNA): TGTGCCAGCAGTTTCGGTACGGGAGGGGGCACTGAAGCTTTCTTT. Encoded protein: CASSFGTGGGTEAFF.

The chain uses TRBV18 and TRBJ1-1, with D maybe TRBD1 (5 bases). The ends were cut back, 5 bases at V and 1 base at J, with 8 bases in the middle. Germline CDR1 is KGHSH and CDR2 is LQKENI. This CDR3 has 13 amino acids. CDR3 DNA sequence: TGTGCCAGCTCATCCGACAGGAACACTGAAGCTTTCTTT. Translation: CASSSDRNTEAFF.